Shown below are 20 T cell receptor beta chains from a single sample sequenced in a study of CD8 T cells in ankylosing spondylitis. Notes on the study in general: Blood of patients with ankylosing spondylitis appeared to be characterized by a TCR beta motif of about 8 highly homologous variants.

Their cognate antigens are unknown. Each CDR3 protein is one row after TCRdb ran MiXCR on the 5' RACE reads. This sample has 800,000 to 900,000 distinct CDR3 sequences, with about 12% found just once. Sequenced: blood, either unsorted or a sorted T cell fraction (not recorded which). These receptors were collected from a male donor with ankylosing spondylitis.

The CDR3 DNA reads as TGCAGTGCACCGCAGACAGTTCAAGAGACCCAGTACTTC. Translated: CSAPQTVQETQYF. The chain has TRBV20-1 and TRBJ2-5, with D perhaps TRBD1 (5 bases). Per the germline V gene, CDR1 is DFQATT and CDR2 is SNEGSKA (reference sequence). Trimming cost V 6 bases and J 2 bases, with 13 bases left between them. The length of the CDR3 is 13 residues.

This clonotype was seen only a few times. The rearrangement links TRBV20-1 to TRBJ1-1, with D possibly TRBD1 on 6 matching bases. V was shortened by 1 base and J by 5 bases, with 14 bases between the two germline ends. Germline CDR1 reads DFQATT; CDR2 reads SNEGSKA (reference sequence). This CDR3 region has 14 residues. The CDR3 DNA is TGCAGTGCTAGAGGTGGAGAGGGGGGAACTGAAGCTTTCTTT. Residues: CSARGGEGGTEAFF.

This clonotype was detected a few times. The chain links TRBV7-2 to TRBJ2-5, with TRBD2 matching over 9 bases. CDR1 SGHTA and CDR2 FQGNSA come from the germline V gene. CDR3 length equals 15 residues. After removal of 5 bases from V and 3 bases from J, the junction contained 7 bases not matched to a gene. CDR3 coding DNA: TGTGCCAGCAGCCCCGGACTAGCGTGGGAAGAGACCCAGTACTTC. It translates to CASSPGLAWEETQYF.

This clonotype has a handful of counts. This chain links TRBV6-2 or TRBV6-3 with TRBJ2-2; D is unresolved. The ends were cut back, 6 bases at V and 6 bases at J, with 11 bases in the middle. The CDR3 contains 13 residues. Germline-derived CDR1 and CDR2 are MNHEY and SVGEGT. The DNA for the CDR3 is TGTGCCAGCAGAACCGAAGGGCCCGGGGAGCTGTTTTTT. Encoded protein: CASRTEGPGELFF.

This clonotype has only a few counts. The V call is TRBV11-1, the J call TRBJ1-2; D call uncertain. This CDR3 has 12 residues. V was cut by 5 bases and J by 4 bases, with 8 bases left in between. Germline V gene sequence: CDR1 SGHAT, CDR2 FQDESV (reference sequence). CDR3 amino acids: CASSADLYGYTF. DNA for the CDR3: TGTGCCAGCAGCGCCGACCTCTATGGCTACACCTTC.

V gene TRBV4-2 combines with J gene TRBJ2-3; 13 nucleotides agree with TRBD2. The germline gives CDR1 LGHNA, CDR2 YNFKEQ. The CDR3 runs to 16 residues. The J segment lost 4 bases and the V segment lost 2 bases, leaving 3 bases of the junction unmatched. This CDR3 reads CASSQRLAGGPDTQYF. In nucleotides, the CDR3 is TGTGCCAGCAGCCAACGACTAGCGGGGGGACCAGATACGCAGTATTTT.

This clonotype was counted a few times. J is TRBJ2-6 and V is TRBV5-1; D possibly uses TRBD1 or TRBD2 (5 bases each). This CDR3 comprises 16 residues. V was pared by 0 bases and J by 1 base, with 8 bases between. Germline lookup yields CDR1 SGHRS and CDR2 YFSETQ. DNA for the CDR3: TGCGCCAGCAGCTTGGCCGGGGCATCTGGGGCCAACGTCCTGACTTTC. Protein sequence: CASSLAGASGANVLTF.

This clonotype was seen once. The gene calls are TRBV5-5 and TRBJ2-3, with 7 nucleotides matching TRBD2. Germline CDR1 SGHKS, CDR2 YYEKEE (reference sequence). The CDR3 contains 15 residues. With 7 bases clipped from V and 7 bases from J, the junction kept 15 bases outside the gene matches. CDR3 nucleotide sequence: TGTGCCAGCGGCCCGACTAGCTCCAACACTCATACGCAGTATTTT. Amino acid sequence: CASGPTSSNTHTQYF.

This clonotype was counted only a few times. The V and J genes are TRBV4-2 and TRBJ1-1; D unclear. V lost 1 base to trimming and J lost 11 bases, with 14 bases between them. The CDR3 totals 13 residues. CDR1 LGHNA and CDR2 YNFKEQ come from the germline V gene. The CDR3 sequence is CASSQGRTPAAFF. Here the CDR3 DNA reads TGTGCCAGCAGCCAAGGCAGAACCCCAGCGGCTTTCTTT.

This clonotype was detected a few times. This rearrangement joins TRBV5-1 to TRBJ1-1, with D possibly TRBD1 on 5 matching bases. With 4 bases removed from V and 0 bases from J, the gap between germline ends came to 10 bases. Germline CDR1 SGHRS, CDR2 YFSETQ. This CDR3 is built from 14 residues. The CDR3 here is CASSVQTVNTEAFF. The CDR3 DNA is TGCGCCAGCAGCGTCCAGACAGTGAACACTGAAGCTTTCTTT.

The chain couples TRBV11-1 to TRBJ1-1, with D possibly TRBD1 on 6 matching bases. The germline V gene encodes CDR1 SGHAT and CDR2 FQDESV (reference sequence). The CDR3 length is 12 residues. Trimming removed 5 bases at V and 8 bases at J, with 12 bases between. This CDR3 is CASSPTGIEAFF. The CDR3 DNA follows: TGTGCCAGCAGCCCGACAGGCATAGAAGCTTTCTTT. The full variable domain, its missing parts supplied by reference TRBV11-1 and TRBJ1-1, is EAEVAQSPRYKITEKSQAVAFWCDPISGHATLYWYRQILGQGPELLVQFQDESVVDDSQLPKDRFSAERLKGVDSTLKIQPAELGDSAMYLCASSPTGIEAFFGQGTRLTVV.

This clonotype appeared a single time. The J gene is TRBJ2-1, the V gene TRBV5-1; possibly TRBD1 for D (6 bases). CDR1 and CDR2 from the germline V gene are SGHRS and YFSETQ. V shed 3 bases and J shed 9 bases, with 16 bases lying between them. This CDR3 comprises 14 residues. In DNA form, the CDR3 reads TGCGCCAGCAGCTGGGGGACATTTTGGGGTGAGCAGTTCTTC. It codes for CASSWGTFWGEQFF.

The V and J genes are TRBV7-2 and TRBJ2-5, with a tentative D call TRBD1 (5 bases). The germline V gene encodes CDR1 SGHTA and CDR2 FQGNSA. The ends were cut back, 8 bases at V and 6 bases at J, with 16 bases in the middle. The CDR3 length is 13 residues. The DNA of the CDR3 is TGTGCCAGCCGATTGGACACCTACCAGACCCAGTACTTC. This sequence encodes CASRLDTYQTQYF.

This clonotype was detected only a few times. The chain employs TRBV7-9 and TRBJ1-5; 9 bases line up with TRBD1. The germline CDR1 and CDR2 sequences are SEHNR and FQNEAQ (reference sequence). The V segment lost 5 bases and the J segment 4 bases; nucleotides outside the gene matches: 6. The CDR3 covers 15 residues. CDR3 DNA: TGTGCCAGCAGCCCGACGACAGGGGGAAATCAGCCCCAGCATTTT. Amino acids: CASSPTTGGNQPQHF. Full variable domain (rest looked up from reference TRBV7-9 and TRBJ1-5): DTGVSQNPRHKITKRGQNVTFRCDPISEHNRLYWYRQTLGQGPEFLTYFQNEAQLEKSRLLSDRFSAERPKGSFSTLEIQRTEQGDSAMYLCASSPTTGGNQPQHFGDGTRLSIL.

The chain has TRBV4-3 and TRBJ2-3; the D is unclear. Germline lookup yields CDR1 LGHNA and CDR2 YSLEER. This CDR3 has 16 amino acids. The V end lost 5 bases, the J end lost 3 bases, and 18 bases lay between the germline ends. In DNA, the CDR3 is TGCGCCAGCAGCGGAAAGGGAACCCTGGGGACAGATACGCAGTATTTT. Translation gives CASSGKGTLGTDTQYF.

This clonotype showed up just a few times. J is TRBJ1-2 and V is TRBV3-1; D is ambiguous. The V end lost 0 bases, the J end lost 8 bases, and 7 bases lay between the germline ends. The CDR3 sequence is 12 residues long. Germline V lookup: CDR1 LGHDT, CDR2 YNNKEL (reference sequence). The CDR3 DNA is TGTGCCAGCAGCCAAGAGGAAGGAGGCTACACCTTC. It encodes CASSQEEGGYTF.

This clonotype was seen only a few times. The gene calls are TRBV20-1 and TRBJ2-1; a weak D match, TRBD2 (6 bases). CDR1 is DFQATT, CDR2 SNEGSKA, per germline (reference sequence). The CDR3 has 14 amino acids. Trimming stripped 5 bases from V and 2 bases from J, with 13 bases between. The CDR3 spells CSALRGNAYNEQFF. DNA of the CDR3: TGCAGTGCTCTACGGGGGAACGCCTACAATGAGCAGTTCTTC.

Ten or more counts support this clonotype. This rearrangement joins TRBV20-1 to TRBJ2-3; the D is unclear. CDR1 DFQATT and CDR2 SNEGSKA come from the germline V gene (reference sequence). This CDR3 has 14 residues. Trimming took off 0 bases at V and 0 bases at J, with 7 bases between the two ends. As DNA, the CDR3 is TGCAGTGCTAGAGATTTTCGGAGCACAGATACGCAGTATTTT. It codes for CSARDFRSTDTQYF.

This clonotype turned up a few times. The chain carries TRBV20-1 and TRBJ2-5, with D perhaps matching TRBD2 (5 bases). The ends were cut back, 6 bases at V and 5 bases at J, with 13 bases in the middle. Germline lookup yields CDR1 DFQATT and CDR2 SNEGSKA (reference sequence). This CDR3 is built from 12 residues. The CDR3 region has the DNA TGCAGTGCCGAGCGGACGGGGGAGACCCAGTACTTC. It encodes CSAERTGETQYF.

This rearrangement joins TRBV7-9 to TRBJ1-1; no definite D call. Germline loops: CDR1 SEHNR, CDR2 FQNEAQ (reference sequence). The CDR3 contains 16 residues. The V gene lost 5 bases and the J gene lost 5 bases, with 21 bases spanning the gap. CDR3 residues: CASSPDGVAPATEAFF. The CDR3 DNA reads as TGTGCCAGCAGCCCAGACGGGGTTGCCCCTGCGACTGAAGCTTTCTTT.